A single sample gave rise to the 19 T cell receptor beta chains below, sequenced in a study of blood T cell repertoires in COVID-19 (dated by TCRdb to the early 2020s). Libraries were built with the immunoSEQ multiplex PCR assay. Not all clones reach the TCRdb copy of this immuneACCESS table, which keeps in-frame sequences only. Checked studies attribute under half of the gap to unresolved V genes and leave the rest unexplained. Counted in this sample were approximately 160,000 clones; approximately 78% of them appeared once. Clones ranked in the top ten supply approximately 10% of the sample. The sequenced sample consisted of peripheral blood. The receptors shown here come from a human donor in a cohort sampled during active COVID-19.

The chain recombines TRBV4-3 with TRBJ1-5; D is undetermined. The CDR3 has 14 residues. Germline loops: CDR1 LGHNA, CDR2 YSLEER. V was pared by 6 bases and J by 7 bases, with 16 bases between. In DNA form, the CDR3 reads TGCGCCAGCAGTCCTACACCCAGCGGGCAGCCCCAGCATTTT. Its protein is CASSPTPSGQPQHF.

The CDR3 region is CSVGDSRGYTF. DNA for the CDR3: TGCAGCGTAGGGGACAGCAGGGGCTACACCTTC. The rearrangement uses TRBV29-1 and TRBJ1-2; 7 nucleotides match TRBD1. With V trimmed by 6 bases and J by 8 bases, 6 bases remained unmatched. CDR3 length equals 11 residues. CDR1 and CDR2 (germline): SQVTM, ANQGSEA. The complete variable domain, with remaining parts taken from reference TRBV29-1 and TRBJ1-2, reads SAVISQKPSRDICQRGTSLTIQCQVDSQVTMMFWYRQQPGQSLTLIATANQGSEATYESGFVIDKFPISRPNLTFSTLTVSNMSPEDSSIYLCSVGDSRGYTFGSGTRLTVV.

J is TRBJ1-6 and V is TRBV6-4; 9 bases line up with TRBD1. Looked up from germline, CDR1 is MRHNA and CDR2 is SNTAGT. The length of the CDR3 is 15 residues. V trimming: 4 bases; J trimming: 8 bases; junction bases outside the gene matches: 6. CDR3 amino acids: CASSGTGGRDSPLHF. In nucleotides, the CDR3 is TGTGCCAGCAGTGGAACAGGGGGCCGGGATTCACCCCTCCACTTT.

This clone occurred a few times. This chain joins TRBV4-3 and TRBJ1-2; no clear D gene. The germline V and J ends were trimmed by 2 bases and 6 bases, with 16 bases remaining between them. Germline CDR1 reads LGHNA; CDR2 reads YSLEER. The CDR3 has 15 residues. Here the CDR3 reads CASSQSSRGGDGYTF. CDR3 nucleotide sequence: TGCGCCAGCAGCCAATCCTCCCGGGGTGGCGATGGCTACACCTTC.

DNA of the CDR3: TGTGCCAGCGCTTGGGGGGAGGGACAGCCCCAGCATTTT. Translation gives CASAWGEGQPQHF. The chain uses TRBV12-3 or TRBV12-4 and TRBJ1-5; D may be TRBD1 (5 bases). The CDR3 contains 13 residues. V was clipped by 8 bases and J by 7 bases, with 15 bases between them.

The V gene is TRBV27, the J gene TRBJ1-5; TRBD1 matches at 9 bases. V was clipped by 0 bases and J by 2 bases; unmatched bases: 2. Germline V gene data show CDR1 as MNHEY and CDR2 as SMNVEV (reference sequence). The CDR3 loop spans 16 amino acids. The CDR3: CASSLSWTGGNQPQHF. The CDR3 nucleotides are TGTGCCAGCAGTTTATCCTGGACAGGGGGCAATCAGCCCCAGCATTTT.

This rearrangement joins TRBV27 to TRBJ1-2, with 7 bases fitting TRBD1. V shed 6 bases and J 8 bases; nucleotides not matched to a gene: 9. CDR1 is MNHEY and CDR2 is SMNVEV in the germline V gene (reference sequence). The CDR3 has 13 amino acids. The CDR3 nucleotides are TGTGCCAGCAGCCAGGGACAGCTAGGGGGCTACACCTTC. This sequence encodes CASSQGQLGGYTF.

This clone was found a few times. A junction end diverges from the germline sequence, so it may reflect a read error. V usage is TRBV7-7 and J usage is TRBJ2-5; 7 positions match TRBD1. In germline, CDR1 is SSHAT, CDR2 FNYEAQ (reference sequence). CDR3 size: 15 residues. CDR3 residues: CASSLAMTGYETQYF. The CDR3 region has the DNA TGTGCTAGCAGCTTAGCAATGACAGGGTATGAGACCCAGTACTTC.

This rearrangement joins TRBV6-5 to TRBJ2-3; 8 bases line up with TRBD2. V lost 2 bases to trimming and J lost 6 bases; unmatched junction nucleotides: 7. The CDR3 is 15 amino acids. The germline V gene has CDR1 MNHEY and CDR2 SVGAGI. DNA for the CDR3: TGTGCCAGCAGTTACATTGGCGGGGGGTCGGATACGCAGTATTTT. This codes for CASSYIGGGSDTQYF.

This chain uses TRBV19 with TRBJ2-6; 10 bases match TRBD1. Trimming took 5 bases from V and 1 from J; bases not matched to a gene: 2. CDR1 and CDR2 from the germline V gene are LNHDA and SQIVND (reference sequence). The length of the CDR3 is 16 residues. The CDR3 sequence is CASSLGQGSGANVLTF. The CDR3 bases are TGTGCCAGTAGTTTGGGACAGGGGTCTGGGGCCAACGTCCTGACTTTC. Full variable domain (rest looked up from reference TRBV19 and TRBJ2-6): DGGITQSPKYLFRKEGQNVTLSCEQNLNHDAMYWYRQDPGQGLRLIYYSQIVNDFQKGDIAEGYSVSREKKESFPLTVTSAQKNPTAFYLCASSLGQGSGANVLTFGAGSRLTVL.

The chain has TRBV6-6 and TRBJ1-1; D remains ambiguous. The V end was cut by 5 bases, the J end by 1 base, with 20 bases between. Germline V gene lookup returns CDR1 MNHNY and CDR2 SVGAGI (reference sequence). The CDR3 is 17 amino acids. The chain's CDR3 is CASSPGGSRGRNTEAFF. DNA of the CDR3: TGTGCCAGCAGTCCCGGAGGGAGTAGAGGACGGAACACTGAAGCTTTCTTT.

The chain links TRBV6-6 to TRBJ1-2, with no clear D. V was trimmed by 2 bases and J by 0 bases, leaving 13 bases between them. From germline, CDR1 is MNHNY and CDR2 SVGAGI (reference sequence). The CDR3 is made up of 16 amino acids. The CDR3 bases are TGTGCCAGCAGTTACCCGGGGAGGGCGGCTAACTATGGCTACACCTTC. Amino acid sequence: CASSYPGRAANYGYTF.

This chain links TRBV10-3 with TRBJ2-5; weak D call: TRBD2 (5 bases). The CDR3 is made up of 14 amino acids. Trimming shortened V by 6 bases and J by 4 bases, and 15 bases separated the two germline ends. Germline V gene sequence: CDR1 ENHRY, CDR2 SYGVKD. CDR3 amino acids: CAIRRGLDSETQYF. The DNA for the CDR3 is TGTGCCATCAGGAGAGGCTTGGACTCAGAGACCCAGTACTTC.

The gene calls are TRBV28 and TRBJ1-6, with 7 positions matching TRBD1. Unmatched junction bases numbered 6, after V lost 4 bases and J lost 9 bases. The CDR3 is 14 residues long. Germline CDR1 MDHEN, CDR2 SYDVKM. The CDR3 DNA reads TGTGCCAGCAGTTACACAGGGGACGGTTCACCCCTCCACTTT. This translates into CASSYTGDGSPLHF.

The chain employs TRBV11-2 and TRBJ2-1, with a tentative D call TRBD1 (6 bases). Trimming stripped 1 base from V and 6 bases from J, with 13 bases between. The CDR3 consists of 15 residues. The germline CDR1 and CDR2 sequences are SGHAT and FQNNGV. CDR3 DNA: TGTGCCAGCAGCTTAGCCCGCAGGGGTGGCAATGAGCAGTTCTTC. It codes for CASSLARRGGNEQFF.

The chain couples TRBV3-1 (or the pseudogene TRBV3-2) to TRBJ1-6, with D perhaps matching TRBD1 (6 bases). V lost 8 bases and J 7 bases, leaving 15 bases between the germline ends. The length of the CDR3 is 14 residues. The germline V gene encodes CDR1 LGHDT and CDR2 YNNKEL (reference sequence). The CDR3 nucleotides are TGTGCCAGCGGCAGACAGGAGATCAATTCACCCCTCCACTTT. This translates into CASGRQEINSPLHF.

The CDR3 is CASSFLRSSYNEQFF. Here the CDR3 DNA reads TGTGCCAGCAGTTTTCTGAGGAGCTCCTACAATGAGCAGTTCTTC. The chain employs TRBV28 and TRBJ2-1, with D unclear. The V gene lost 3 bases and the J gene lost 0 bases, with 9 bases spanning the gap. Looked up from germline, CDR1 is MDHEN and CDR2 is SYDVKM. The CDR3 runs to 15 residues.

J is TRBJ2-7 and V is TRBV20-1, with D possibly being TRBD1 (6 bases). This CDR3 is built from 12 residues. Looked up from germline, CDR1 is DFQATT and CDR2 is SNEGSKA (reference sequence). V was clipped by 3 bases and J by 7 bases, with 13 bases between them. The CDR3 protein is CSASAGVGEQYF. CDR3 nucleotide sequence: TGCAGTGCTAGTGCAGGGGTTGGAGAGCAGTACTTC.

This clone was seen more than once but under ten times. The V call is TRBV12-5, the J call TRBJ2-1; possible D gene TRBD2, 6 bases. The CDR3 has 14 residues. CDR1 is LGHNT, CDR2 FRNRAP, per germline. The V and J ends lost 5 bases and 6 bases respectively, with 14 bases between them. The CDR3 nucleotides read TGTGCTAGTGGTGTCCAACTAGCAAGCAATGAGCAGTTCTTC. Translating gives CASGVQLASNEQFF.